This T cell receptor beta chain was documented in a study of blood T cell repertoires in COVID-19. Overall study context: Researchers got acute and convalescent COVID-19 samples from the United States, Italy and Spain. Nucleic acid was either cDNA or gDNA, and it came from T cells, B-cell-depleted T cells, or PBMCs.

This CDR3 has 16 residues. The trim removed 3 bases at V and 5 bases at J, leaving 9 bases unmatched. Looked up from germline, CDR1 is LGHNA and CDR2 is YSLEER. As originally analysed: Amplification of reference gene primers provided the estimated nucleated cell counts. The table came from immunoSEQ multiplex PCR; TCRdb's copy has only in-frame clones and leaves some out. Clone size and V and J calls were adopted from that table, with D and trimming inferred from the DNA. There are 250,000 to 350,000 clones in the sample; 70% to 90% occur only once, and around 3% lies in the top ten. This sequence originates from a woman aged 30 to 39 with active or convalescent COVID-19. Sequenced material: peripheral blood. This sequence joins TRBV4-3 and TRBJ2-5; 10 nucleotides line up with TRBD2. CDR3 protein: CASSQGAGGPIETQYF. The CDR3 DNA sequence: TGCGCCAGCAGCCAGGGAGCGGGGGGGCCGATTGAGACCCAGTACTTC.